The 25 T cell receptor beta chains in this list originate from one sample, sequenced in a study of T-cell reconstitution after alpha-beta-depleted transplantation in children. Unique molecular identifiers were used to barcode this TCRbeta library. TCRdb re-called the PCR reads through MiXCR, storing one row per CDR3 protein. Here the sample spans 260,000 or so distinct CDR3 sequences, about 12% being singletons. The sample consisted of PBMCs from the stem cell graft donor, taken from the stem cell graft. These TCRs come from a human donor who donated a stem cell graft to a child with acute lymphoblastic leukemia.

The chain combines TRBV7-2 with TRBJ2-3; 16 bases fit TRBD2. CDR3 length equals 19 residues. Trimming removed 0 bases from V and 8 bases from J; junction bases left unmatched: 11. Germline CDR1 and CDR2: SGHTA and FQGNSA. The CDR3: CASSLAPGTSGGALSTQYF. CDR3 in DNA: TGTGCCAGCAGCTTAGCTCCAGGGACTAGCGGGGGGGCCCTGAGTACGCAGTATTTT.

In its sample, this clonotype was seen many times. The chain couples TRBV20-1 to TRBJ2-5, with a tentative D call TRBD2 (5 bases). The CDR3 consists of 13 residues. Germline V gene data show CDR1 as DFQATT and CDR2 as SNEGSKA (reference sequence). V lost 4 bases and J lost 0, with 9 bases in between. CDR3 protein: CSANRRDQETQYF. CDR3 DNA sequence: TGCAGTGCTAATAGGCGGGACCAAGAGACCCAGTACTTC.

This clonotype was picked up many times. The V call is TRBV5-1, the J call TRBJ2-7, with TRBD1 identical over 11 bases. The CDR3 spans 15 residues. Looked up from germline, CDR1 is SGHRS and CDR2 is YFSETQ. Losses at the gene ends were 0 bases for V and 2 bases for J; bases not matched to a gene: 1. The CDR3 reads CASSLVGQGAYEQYF. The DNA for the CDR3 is TGCGCCAGCAGCTTGGTGGGACAGGGGGCCTACGAGCAGTACTTC.

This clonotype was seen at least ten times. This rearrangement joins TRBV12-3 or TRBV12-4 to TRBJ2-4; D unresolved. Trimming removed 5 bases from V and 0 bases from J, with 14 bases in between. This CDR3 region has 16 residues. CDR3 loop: CASSQEFTLAKNIQYF. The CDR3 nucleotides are TGTGCCAGCAGTCAGGAGTTTACTTTAGCCAAAAACATTCAGTACTTC.

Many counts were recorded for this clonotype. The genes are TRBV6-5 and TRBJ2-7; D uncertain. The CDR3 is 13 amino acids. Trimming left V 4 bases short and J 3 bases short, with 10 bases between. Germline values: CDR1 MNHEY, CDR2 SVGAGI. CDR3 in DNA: TGTGCCAGCAGTTCCTCGATGAGCTACGAGCAGTACTTC. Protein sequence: CASSSSMSYEQYF.

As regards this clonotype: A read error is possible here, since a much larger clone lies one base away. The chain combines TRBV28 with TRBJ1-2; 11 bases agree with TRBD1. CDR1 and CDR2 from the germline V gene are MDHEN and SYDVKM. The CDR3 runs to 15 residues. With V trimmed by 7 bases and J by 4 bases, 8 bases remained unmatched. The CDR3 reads CASIMTGQGGYGYTF. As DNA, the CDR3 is TGTGCCAGCATTATGACGGGACAGGGGGGCTATGGCTACACCTTC.

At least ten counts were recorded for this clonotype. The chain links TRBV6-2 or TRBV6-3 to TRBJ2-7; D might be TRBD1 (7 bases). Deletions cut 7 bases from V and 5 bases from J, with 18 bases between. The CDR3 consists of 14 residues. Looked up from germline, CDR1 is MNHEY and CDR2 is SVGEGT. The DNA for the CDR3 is TGTGCCAGCACCATCCCCGGAGGGGGCAACGAGCAGTACTTC. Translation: CASTIPGGGNEQYF.

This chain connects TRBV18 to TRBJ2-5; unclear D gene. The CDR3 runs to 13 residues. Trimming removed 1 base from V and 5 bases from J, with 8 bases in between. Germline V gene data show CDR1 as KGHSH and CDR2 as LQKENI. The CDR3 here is CASSPLVAETQYF. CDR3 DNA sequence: TGTGCCAGCTCACCACTGGTCGCGGAGACCCAGTACTTC.

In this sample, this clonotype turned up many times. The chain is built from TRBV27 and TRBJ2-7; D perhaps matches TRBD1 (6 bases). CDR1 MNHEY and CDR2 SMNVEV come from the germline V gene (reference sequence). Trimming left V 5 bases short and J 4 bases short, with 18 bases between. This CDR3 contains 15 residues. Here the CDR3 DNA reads TGTGCCAGCAGTCTAAGTCAAACGAGGGGGTACGAGCAGTACTTC. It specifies CASSLSQTRGYEQYF.

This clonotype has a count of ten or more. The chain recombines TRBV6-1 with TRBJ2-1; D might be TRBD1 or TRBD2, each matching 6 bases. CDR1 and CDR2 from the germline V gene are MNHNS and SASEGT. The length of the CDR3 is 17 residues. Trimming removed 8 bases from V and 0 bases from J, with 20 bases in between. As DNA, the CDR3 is TGTGCCAGCTTGGGGGCCTTAGCGGCGAGCTCCTACAATGAGCAGTTCTTC. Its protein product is CASLGALAASSYNEQFF.

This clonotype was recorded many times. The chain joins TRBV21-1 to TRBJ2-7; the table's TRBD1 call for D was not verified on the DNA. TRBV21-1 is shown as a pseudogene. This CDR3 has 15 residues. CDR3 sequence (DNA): TGTGCCAGCAGCAAAACCCAGGACGGGGTCTACGAGCAGTACTTC. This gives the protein CASSKTQDGVYEQYF.

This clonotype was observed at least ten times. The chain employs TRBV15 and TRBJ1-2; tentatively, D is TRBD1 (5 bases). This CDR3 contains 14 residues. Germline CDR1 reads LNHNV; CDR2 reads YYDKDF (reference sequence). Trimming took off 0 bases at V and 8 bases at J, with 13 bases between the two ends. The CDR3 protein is CATSRDAGLGGYTF. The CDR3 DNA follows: TGTGCCACCAGCAGAGACGCAGGGTTGGGGGGCTACACCTTC.

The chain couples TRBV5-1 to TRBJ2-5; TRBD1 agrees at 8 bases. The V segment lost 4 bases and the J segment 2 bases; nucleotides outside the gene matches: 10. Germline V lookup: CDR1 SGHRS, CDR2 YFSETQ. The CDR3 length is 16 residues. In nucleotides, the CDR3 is TGCGCCAGCAGCCCCGGACAGGGTAGTAGGCAAGAGACCCAGTACTTC. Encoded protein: CASSPGQGSRQETQYF.

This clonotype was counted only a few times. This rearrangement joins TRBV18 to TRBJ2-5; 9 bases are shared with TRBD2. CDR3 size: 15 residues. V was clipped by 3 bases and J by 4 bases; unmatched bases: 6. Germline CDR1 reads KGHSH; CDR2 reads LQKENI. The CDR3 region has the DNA TGTGCCAGCTCACCCGAGACTAGCGGCGTAGAGACCCAGTACTTC. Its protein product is CASSPETSGVETQYF.

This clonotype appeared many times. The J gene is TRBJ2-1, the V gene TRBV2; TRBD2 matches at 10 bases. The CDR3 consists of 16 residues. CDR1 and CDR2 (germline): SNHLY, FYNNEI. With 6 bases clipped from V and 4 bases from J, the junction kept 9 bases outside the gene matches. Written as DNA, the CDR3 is TGTGCCAGCAGACCTATAGCGGGGGGAACTTACAATGAGCAGTTCTTC. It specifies CASRPIAGGTYNEQFF.

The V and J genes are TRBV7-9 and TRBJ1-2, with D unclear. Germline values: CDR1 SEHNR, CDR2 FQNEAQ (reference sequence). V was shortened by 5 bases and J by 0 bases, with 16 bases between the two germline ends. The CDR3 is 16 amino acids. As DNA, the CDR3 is TGTGCCAGCAGCCCCCCCTCCGGGCAGTCTAACTATGGCTACACCTTC. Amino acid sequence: CASSPPSGQSNYGYTF.

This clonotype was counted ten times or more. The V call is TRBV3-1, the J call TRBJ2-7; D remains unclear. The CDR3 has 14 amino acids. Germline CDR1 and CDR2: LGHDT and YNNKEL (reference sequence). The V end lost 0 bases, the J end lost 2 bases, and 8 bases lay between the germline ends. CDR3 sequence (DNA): TGTGCCAGCAGCCAAGATCCCTGGCCCTACGAGCAGTACTTC. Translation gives CASSQDPWPYEQYF.

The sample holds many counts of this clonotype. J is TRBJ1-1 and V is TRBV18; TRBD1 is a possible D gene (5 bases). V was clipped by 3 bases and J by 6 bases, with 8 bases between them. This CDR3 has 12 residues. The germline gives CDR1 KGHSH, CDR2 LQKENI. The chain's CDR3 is CASSPDTAEAFF. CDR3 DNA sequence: TGTGCCAGCTCACCGGACACCGCTGAAGCTTTCTTT. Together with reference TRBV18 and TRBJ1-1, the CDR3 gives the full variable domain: NAGVMQNPRHLVRRRGQEARLRCSPMKGHSHVYWYRQLPEEGLKFMVYLQKENIIDESGMPKERFSAEFPKEGPSILRIQQVVRGDSAAYFCASSPDTAEAFFGQGTRLTVV.

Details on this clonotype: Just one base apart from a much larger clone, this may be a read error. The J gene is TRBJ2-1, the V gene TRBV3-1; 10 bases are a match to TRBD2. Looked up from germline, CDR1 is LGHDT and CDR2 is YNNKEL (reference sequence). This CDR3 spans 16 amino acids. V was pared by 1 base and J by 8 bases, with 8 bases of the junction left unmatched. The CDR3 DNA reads TGTGCCAGCAGCCAAGCGGTGAGCGGGAGGGTGGATGAGCAGTTCTTC. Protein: CASSQAVSGRVDEQFF.

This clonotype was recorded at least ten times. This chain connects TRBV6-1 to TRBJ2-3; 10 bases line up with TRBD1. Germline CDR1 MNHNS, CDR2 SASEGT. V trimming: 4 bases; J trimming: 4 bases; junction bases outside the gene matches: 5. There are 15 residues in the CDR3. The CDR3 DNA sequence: TGTGCCAGCAGTGCTTGGGACAGGGGACCAGATACGCAGTATTTT. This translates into CASSAWDRGPDTQYF.

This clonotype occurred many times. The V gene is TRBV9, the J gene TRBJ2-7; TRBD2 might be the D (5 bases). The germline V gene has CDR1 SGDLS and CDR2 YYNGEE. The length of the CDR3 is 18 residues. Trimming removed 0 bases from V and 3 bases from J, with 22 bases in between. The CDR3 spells CASSVAGETSPLYYEQYF. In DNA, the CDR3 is TGTGCCAGCAGCGTAGCTGGGGAGACGAGCCCGCTATACTACGAGCAGTACTTC.

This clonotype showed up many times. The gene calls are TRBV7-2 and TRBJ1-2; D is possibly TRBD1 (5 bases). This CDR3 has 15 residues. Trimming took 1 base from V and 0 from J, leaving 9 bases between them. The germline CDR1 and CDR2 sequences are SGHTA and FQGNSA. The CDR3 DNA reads TGTGCCAGCAGCTTAGTAGGGGTGGCTAACTATGGCTACACCTTC. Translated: CASSLVGVANYGYTF.

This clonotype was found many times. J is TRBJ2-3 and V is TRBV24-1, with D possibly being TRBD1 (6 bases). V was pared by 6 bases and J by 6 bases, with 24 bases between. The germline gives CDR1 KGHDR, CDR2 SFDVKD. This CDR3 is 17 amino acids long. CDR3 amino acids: CATSLGFGNRALDTQYF. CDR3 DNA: TGTGCCACCAGTCTTGGGTTTGGGAACAGGGCATTGGATACGCAGTATTTT.

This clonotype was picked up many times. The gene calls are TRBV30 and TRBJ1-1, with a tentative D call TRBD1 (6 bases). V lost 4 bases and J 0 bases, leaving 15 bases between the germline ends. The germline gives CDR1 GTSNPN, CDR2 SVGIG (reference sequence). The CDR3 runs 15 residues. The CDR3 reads CAWKRSGQMNTEAFF. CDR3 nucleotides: TGTGCCTGGAAACGGTCCGGACAGATGAACACTGAAGCTTTCTTT.

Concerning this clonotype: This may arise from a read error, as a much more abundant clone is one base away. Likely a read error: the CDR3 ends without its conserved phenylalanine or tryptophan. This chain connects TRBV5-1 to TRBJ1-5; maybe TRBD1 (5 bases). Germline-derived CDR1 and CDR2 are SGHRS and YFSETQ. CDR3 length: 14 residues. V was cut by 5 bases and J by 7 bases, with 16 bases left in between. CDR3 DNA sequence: TGCGCCAGCAGTACAGGCCTTCAGAGCCAGCCCCAGCATTTG. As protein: CASSTGLQSQPQHL.